A single sample is the source of the 16 T cell receptor beta chains below, sequenced in a study of blood T cell repertoires in COVID-19. Assay: immunoSEQ multiplex PCR; the TCRdb copy retains only in-frame clones and omits some. Among under 100,000 clones listed, 90% were seen once. The material sequenced was peripheral blood. These receptors were collected from a man aged 45-65 years with acute or convalescent COVID-19.

This chain connects TRBV5-8 to TRBJ2-1; D is undetermined. The germline gives CDR1 SGHTS, CDR2 YDEGEE. The CDR3 has 15 amino acids. V dropped 0 bases and J dropped 0 bases, with 7 bases sitting between them. CDR3 residues: CASSLGLTSYNEQFF. Written as DNA, the CDR3 is TGTGCCAGCAGCTTGGGGCTCACCTCCTACAATGAGCAGTTCTTC.

V and J are TRBV6-5 and TRBJ2-1; 11 nucleotides align to TRBD1. V dropped 2 bases and J dropped 7; count of bases not matched to a gene: 7. The germline CDR1 and CDR2 sequences are MNHEY and SVGAGI. The CDR3 runs to 16 residues. In DNA, the CDR3 is TGTGCCAGCAGTTACGTCGGACAGGGGGCTAGGAATGAGCAGTTCTTC. It specifies CASSYVGQGARNEQFF.

The genes are TRBV6-5 and TRBJ2-7; perhaps TRBD2 as D (7 bases). The CDR3 has 15 residues. Germline CDR1 and CDR2: MNHEY and SVGAGI. Trimming shortened V by 8 bases and J by 6 bases, and 23 bases separated the two germline ends. The CDR3 region has the DNA TGTGCCAGCTCAAGGGGGGGTTCCGAACTCTCCGAGCAGTACTTC. Translating gives CASSRGGSELSEQYF.

This chain links TRBV10-3 with TRBJ1-2, with D possibly matching TRBD1 (6 bases). With 2 bases removed from V and 0 bases from J, the gap between germline ends came to 13 bases. This CDR3 has 16 residues. The germline gives CDR1 ENHRY, CDR2 SYGVKD. The CDR3 sequence is CAISELRAGANYGYTF. The CDR3 coding sequence is TGTGCCATCAGTGAGCTCCGGGCAGGGGCTAACTATGGCTACACCTTC.

V usage is TRBV24-1 and J usage is TRBJ2-5; D perhaps matches TRBD1 (6 bases). V lost 5 bases, J lost 4 bases, and 7 bases lay in between. CDR1 and CDR2 (germline): KGHDR, SFDVKD. The CDR3 covers 12 residues. The DNA of the CDR3 is TGTGCCACCAGTGGAGGGGGAGAGACCCAGTACTTC. It translates to CATSGGGETQYF.

The chain uses TRBV19 and TRBJ1-5; possibly TRBD1 for D (6 bases). The CDR3 totals 15 residues. Germline loops: CDR1 LNHDA, CDR2 SQIVND (reference sequence). Between the trimmed V and J ends, which lost 7 bases and 6 bases, there was a span of 19 bases. As DNA, the CDR3 is TGTGCCAGTACCTTTAGTGGGGGGGCAGGTCAGCCCCAGCATTTT. It encodes CASTFSGGAGQPQHF.

The chain employs TRBV19 and TRBJ2-1; D is possibly TRBD1 (6 bases). Trimming removed 5 bases at V and 13 bases at J, with 12 bases between. CDR1 is LNHDA, CDR2 SQIVND, per germline (reference sequence). The CDR3 has 11 amino acids. CDR3 residues: CASSPGTIQFF. CDR3 sequence (DNA): TGTGCCAGTAGTCCAGGGACAATTCAGTTCTTC.

The chain recombines TRBV6-2 or TRBV6-3 with TRBJ1-5, with D possibly being TRBD1 (6 bases). This CDR3 is 14 amino acids long. V was pared by 0 bases and J by 6 bases, with 9 bases between. Germline V gene sequence: CDR1 MNHEY, CDR2 SVGEGT. The CDR3 DNA follows: TGTGCCAGCAGTTACTCAGGGGGAATTCAGCCCCAGCATTTT. This sequence encodes CASSYSGGIQPQHF.

This chain uses TRBV2 with TRBJ1-5; TRBD1 agrees at 8 bases. Germline V gives CDR1 SNHLY, CDR2 FYNNEI. With 6 bases clipped from V and 3 bases from J, the junction kept 7 bases outside the gene matches. This CDR3 spans 15 amino acids. CDR3 sequence reads: CASRTGQVVNQPQHF. CDR3 in DNA: TGTGCCAGCAGGACGGGACAGGTCGTCAATCAGCCCCAGCATTTT.

The chain couples TRBV6-2 or TRBV6-3 to TRBJ2-1, with 11 bases matching TRBD2. The CDR3 contains 15 residues. CDR1 is MNHEY, CDR2 SVGEGT, per germline. The trim removed 2 bases at V and 8 bases at J, leaving 5 bases unmatched. The CDR3, as DNA: TGTGCCAGCAGTTACGAGCGACTAGCGGGATATGAGCAGTTCTTC. This codes for CASSYERLAGYEQFF.

The chain is built from TRBV7-2 and TRBJ2-1, with 7 bases that match TRBD1. Per germline, CDR1 SGHTA and CDR2 FQGNSA. The CDR3 spans 16 residues. V lost 0 bases, J lost 3 bases, and 5 bases stayed unmatched. DNA for the CDR3: TGTGCCAGCAGCTTAGCAGGGGGCCCCTTCTACAATGAGCAGTTCTTC. This sequence encodes CASSLAGGPFYNEQFF.

The gene calls are TRBV11-3 and TRBJ1-1; 8 bases map to TRBD1. Germline loops: CDR1 SGHNT, CDR2 YENEEA. Trimming took 1 base from V and 11 from J; bases not matched to a gene: 18. CDR3 length equals 17 residues. CDR3 protein: CASSLGGSSTRGQRAFF. The CDR3 DNA is TGTGCCAGCAGCTTAGGAGGTTCCTCCACCAGGGGGCAGCGCGCTTTCTTT.

The chain is built from TRBV15 and TRBJ2-3; 8 bases line up with TRBD2. Germline assignment: CDR1 LNHNV and CDR2 YYDKDF (reference sequence). The CDR3 has 17 amino acids. V was pared by 1 base and J by 6 bases, with 12 bases of the junction left unmatched. CDR3 in amino acids: CATSRVQTGLEFDTQYF. CDR3 DNA: TGTGCCACCAGCAGAGTTCAAACGGGACTAGAGTTCGATACGCAGTATTTT.

The rearrangement uses TRBV6-6 and TRBJ1-2, with D maybe TRBD1 (5 bases). This CDR3 comprises 12 residues. V lost 4 bases to trimming and J lost 7 bases, with 10 bases between them. Looked up from germline, CDR1 is MNHNY and CDR2 is SVGAGI (reference sequence). The CDR3 nucleotides read TGTGCCAGCAGTTCCCTCGGGGGTGGCTACACCTTC. Its translation: CASSSLGGGYTF.

The chain couples TRBV6-2 or TRBV6-3 to TRBJ1-1; a weak D match, TRBD1 (6 bases). The germline CDR1 and CDR2 sequences are MNHEY and SVGEGT. V shed 1 base and J shed 2 bases, with 8 bases lying between them. The CDR3 has 14 amino acids. CDR3 region: CASSYWGTNTEAFF. CDR3 DNA: TGTGCCAGCAGTTACTGGGGGACAAACACTGAAGCTTTCTTT.

The chain has TRBV24-1 and TRBJ1-2, with 9 bases lining up with TRBD1. Looked up from germline, CDR1 is KGHDR and CDR2 is SFDVKD. The CDR3 covers 15 residues. The V segment lost 3 bases and the J segment 4 bases; nucleotides outside the gene matches: 5. CDR3 sequence (DNA): TGTGCCACCAGTGATACCACAGGGGGCGTCTATGGCTACACCTTC. It encodes CATSDTTGGVYGYTF.